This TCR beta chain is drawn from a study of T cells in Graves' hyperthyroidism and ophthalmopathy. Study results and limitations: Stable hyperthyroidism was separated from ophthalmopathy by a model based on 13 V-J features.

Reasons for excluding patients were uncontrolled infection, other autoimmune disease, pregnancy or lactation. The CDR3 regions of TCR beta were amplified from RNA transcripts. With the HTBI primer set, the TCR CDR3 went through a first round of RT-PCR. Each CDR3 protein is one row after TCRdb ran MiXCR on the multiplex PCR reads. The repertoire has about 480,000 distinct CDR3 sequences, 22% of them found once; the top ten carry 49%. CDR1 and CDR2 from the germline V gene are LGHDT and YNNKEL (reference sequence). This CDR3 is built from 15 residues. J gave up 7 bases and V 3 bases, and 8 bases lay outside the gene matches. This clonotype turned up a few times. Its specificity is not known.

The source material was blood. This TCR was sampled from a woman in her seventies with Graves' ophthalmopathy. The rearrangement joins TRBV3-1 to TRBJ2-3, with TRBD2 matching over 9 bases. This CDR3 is CASSHSTRGGHTQYF. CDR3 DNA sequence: TGTGCCAGCAGCCACAGCACGCGGGGGGGCCATACGCAGTATTTT.